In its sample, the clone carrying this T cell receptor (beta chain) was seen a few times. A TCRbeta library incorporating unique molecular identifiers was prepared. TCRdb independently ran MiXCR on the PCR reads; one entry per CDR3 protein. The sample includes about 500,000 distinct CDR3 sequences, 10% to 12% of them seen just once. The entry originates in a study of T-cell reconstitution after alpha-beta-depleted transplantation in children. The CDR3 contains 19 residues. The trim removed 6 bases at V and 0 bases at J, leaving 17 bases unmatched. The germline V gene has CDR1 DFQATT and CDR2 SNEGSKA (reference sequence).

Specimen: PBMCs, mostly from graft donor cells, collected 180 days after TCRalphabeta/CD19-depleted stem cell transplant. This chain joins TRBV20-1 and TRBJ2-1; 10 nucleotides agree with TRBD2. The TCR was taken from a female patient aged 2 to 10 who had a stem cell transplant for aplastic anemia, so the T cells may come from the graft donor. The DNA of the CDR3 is TGCAGTGCCCCCCGGACGAATAGCGGGAGGCCGAGCTCCTACAATGAGCAGTTCTTC. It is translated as CSAPRTNSGRPSSYNEQFF.